This T cell receptor (beta chain) was recovered during a study of identical twins' blood T cells. Per the germline V gene, CDR1 is LGHNT and CDR2 is FRNRAP. The length of the CDR3 is 16 residues. The V segment lost 9 bases and the J segment 5 bases; nucleotides outside the gene matches: 13. TCRdb used MiXCR to reprocess the 5' RACE reads, holding one entry per CDR3 protein. The sample consists of hundreds of thousands of distinct CDR3 sequences, about 28% of them appearing once. The chain links TRBV12-5 to TRBJ1-1; TRBD1 matches at 12 bases. The sample consisted of PBMCs. The source of this sequence is a woman between 18 and 50 years old in good health. The CDR3: CARVPWGQGANTEAFF. The CDR3 nucleotides are TGTGCTAGGGTCCCTTGGGGACAGGGGGCGAATACTGAAGCTTTCTTT.